This entry is about one T cell receptor (beta chain). The sample is drawn from a study of cytomegalovirus exposure and HLA in healthy donors. Healthy bone marrow donors made up the cohort. With 60 Vbeta and 13 Jbeta primers, the PCR was carried out. The method was immunoSEQ multiplex PCR; TCRdb's version includes in-frame clones alone and lacks a portion of them. Here the sample spans tens of thousands of clones, about 81% being singletons. Trimming shortened V by 0 bases and J by 4 bases, and 16 bases separated the two germline ends. This CDR3 is 17 amino acids long. From germline, CDR1 is SGDLS and CDR2 YYNGEE.

The material sequenced was PBMCs. The source is a man in his forties or fifties in good health and CMV-seropositive. This sequence joins TRBV9 and TRBJ2-2; maybe TRBD2 (6 bases). DNA of the CDR3: TGTGCCAGCAGCGTAGCCGGAGGGGCGCTGGGCACCGGGGAGCTGTTTTTT. The encoded protein is CASSVAGGALGTGELFF.